A single TCR beta chain is shown here with its context. Its matching antigen is unknown. This sample includes further DNA sequences coding for the same CDR3. The entry originates in a study of beta chain features in type 1 diabetes. Sequencing targeted expressed TCRB transcripts, as all isolated RNA had been reverse transcribed. Generated by immunoSEQ multiplex PCR, the TCRdb table keeps only in-frame clones and is missing some. The sample includes about 930,000 clones, about 17% of them seen just once. V lost 3 bases to trimming and J lost 4 bases; unmatched junction nucleotides: 1. Germline CDR1 KGHSH, CDR2 LQKENI. The CDR3 extends over 14 amino acids. Study-level findings and limits: Fewer junction insertions and more nucleotide deletions appeared in type 1 diabetes patients.

The rearrangement joins TRBV18 to TRBJ2-5; 11 bases map to TRBD2. The sample was naive CD4+ T cells from blood. The receptor was isolated from a woman in her late teens or twenties in good health. The CDR3, as DNA: TGTGCCAGCTCACCTGGACTAGCGGGAGAGACCCAGTACTTC. Protein sequence: CASSPGLAGETQYF. Combining the CDR3 with reference TRBV18 and TRBJ2-5 gives the whole variable domain NAGVMQNPRHLVRRRGQEARLRCSPMKGHSHVYWYRQLPEEGLKFMVYLQKENIIDESGMPKERFSAEFPKEGPSILRIQQVVRGDSAAYFCASSPGLAGETQYFGPGTRLLVL.